This T cell receptor beta chain came from a study of blood T cells in healthy people across ages. Alongside a J-beta primer mix, a sample-barcoded 5' primer served in a second PCR lasting roughly 7 to 11 cycles. TCRdb itself ran the 5' RACE reads through MiXCR, one entry per CDR3 protein. The sample has 2 million or so distinct CDR3 sequences; about 49% are singletons. This TCR was recovered from a woman in her thirties or forties in good health. Sequencing used blood.

The CDR3 DNA reads as TGTGCCAGCAGTATTAGCGGTGGGATGAGGCAGCCCCAGCATTTT. Protein sequence: CASSISGGMRQPQHF. The rearrangement links TRBV7-9 to TRBJ1-5; D gene uncertain. V was clipped by 6 bases and J by 7 bases, with 19 bases between them. The CDR3 totals 15 residues. Germline V CDR1 and CDR2: SEHNR, FQNEAQ (reference sequence).